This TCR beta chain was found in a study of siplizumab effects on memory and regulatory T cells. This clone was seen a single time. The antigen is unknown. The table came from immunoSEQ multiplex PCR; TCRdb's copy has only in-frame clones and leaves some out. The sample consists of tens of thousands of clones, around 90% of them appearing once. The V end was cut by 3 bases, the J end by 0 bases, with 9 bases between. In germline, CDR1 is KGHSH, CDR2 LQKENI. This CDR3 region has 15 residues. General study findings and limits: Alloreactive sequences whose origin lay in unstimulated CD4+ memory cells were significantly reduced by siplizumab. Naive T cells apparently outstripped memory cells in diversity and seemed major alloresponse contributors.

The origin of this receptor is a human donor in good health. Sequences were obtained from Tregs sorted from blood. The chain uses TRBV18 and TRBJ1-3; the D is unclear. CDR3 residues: CASSPAGDSGNTIYF. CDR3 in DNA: TGTGCCAGCTCACCCGCAGGTGACTCTGGAAACACCATATATTTT.